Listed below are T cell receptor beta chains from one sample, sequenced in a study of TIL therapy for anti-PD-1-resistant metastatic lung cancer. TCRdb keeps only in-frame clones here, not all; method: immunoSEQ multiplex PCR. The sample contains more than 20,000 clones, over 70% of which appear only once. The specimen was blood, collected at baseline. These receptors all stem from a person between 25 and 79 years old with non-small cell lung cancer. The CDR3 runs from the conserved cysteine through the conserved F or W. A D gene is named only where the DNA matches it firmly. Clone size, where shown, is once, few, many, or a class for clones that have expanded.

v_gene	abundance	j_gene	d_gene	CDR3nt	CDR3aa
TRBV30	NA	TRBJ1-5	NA	TGTGCCTGGAGTGTACGAGCAGGGGGCAATCAGCCCCAGCATTTT	CAWSVRAGGNQPQHF
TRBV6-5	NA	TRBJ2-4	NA	TGTGCCAGCAGTAAACGGACAATCCAGTACTTC	CASSKRTIQYF
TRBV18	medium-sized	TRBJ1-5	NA	TGTGCCAGCTCACCAAGGTCCGGGTTCAGTCAGCCCCAGCATTTT	CASSPRSGFSQPQHF
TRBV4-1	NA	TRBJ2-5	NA	TGCGCCAGCAGCCTGGAGGGGGGGGGCTTAGGTGTTCGAGAGACCCAGTACTTC	CASSLEGGGLGVRETQYF
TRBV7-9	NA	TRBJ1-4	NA	TGTGCCAGCAGTCCACAGGGTAATGAAAAACTGTTTTTT	CASSPQGNEKLFF
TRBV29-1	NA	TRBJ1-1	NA	TGCAGCGCAATGACGGCGTTTAACACTGAAGCTTTCTTT	CSAMTAFNTEAFF
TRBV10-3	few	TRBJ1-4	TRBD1	TGTGCCTCTAGAGCGGGACAGGCTAATGAAAAACTGTTTTTT	CASRAGQANEKLFF
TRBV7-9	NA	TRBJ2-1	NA	TGTGCCAGCAGCTTAGTTCTTCGTCCGTACAATGAGCAGTTCTTC	CASSLVLRPYNEQFF
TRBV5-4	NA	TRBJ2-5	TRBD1	TGTGCCAGCAGCCAACAGGCCGGACAGGCCTTTGGGGAGACCCAGTACTTC	CASSQQAGQAFGETQYF
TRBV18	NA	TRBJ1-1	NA	TGTGCCAGCTCACCCGGATTGAACACTGAAGCTTTCTTT	CASSPGLNTEAFF
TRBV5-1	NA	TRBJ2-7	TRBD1	TGCGCCAGCAGCTTGGAGGACAGGGTCGCCTACGAGCAGTACTTC	CASSLEDRVAYEQYF
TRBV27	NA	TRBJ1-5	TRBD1	TGTGCCAGCAGTTTACGACCGGGACAGGGATCTCAGCCCCAGCATTTT	CASSLRPGQGSQPQHF